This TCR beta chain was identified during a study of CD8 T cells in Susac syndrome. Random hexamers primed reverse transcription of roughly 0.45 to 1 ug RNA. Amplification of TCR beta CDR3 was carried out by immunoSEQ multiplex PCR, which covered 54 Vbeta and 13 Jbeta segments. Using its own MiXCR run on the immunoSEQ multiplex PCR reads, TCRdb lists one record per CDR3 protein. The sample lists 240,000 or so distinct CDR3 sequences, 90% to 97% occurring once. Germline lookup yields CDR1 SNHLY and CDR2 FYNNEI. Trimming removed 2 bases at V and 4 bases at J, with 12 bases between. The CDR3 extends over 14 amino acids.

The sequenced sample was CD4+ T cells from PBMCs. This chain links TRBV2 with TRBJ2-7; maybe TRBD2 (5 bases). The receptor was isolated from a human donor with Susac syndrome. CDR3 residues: CASSEFRDLYEQYF. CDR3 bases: TGTGCCAGCAGTGAATTCCGGGATTTATACGAGCAGTACTTC.